A single sample gave rise to the 22 T cell receptor beta chains below, sequenced in a study of Ad26.COV2.S vaccination and SARS-CoV-2 variants. Clones were read by immunoSEQ multiplex PCR, and TCRdb kept only the in-frame ones, dropping some. The data show 450,000 to 550,000 clones, with about 88% seen just once and 1.7% held by the top ten. Treatment noted: some 19 received Ad26.COV2.S at low or high dose, single or two shots; 5 received placebo; per-sample allocation not given. Material that was analyzed had been drawn on day 63 after the first vaccine or placebo injection. The sample was peripheral blood, taken in a trial of Ad26.COV2.S vaccine versus placebo. The receptors come from a person aged 18 to 59 who received the Ad26.COV2.S COVID-19 vaccine or a placebo.

The chain links TRBV6-5 to TRBJ1-3, with 8 nucleotides matching TRBD1. CDR1 is MNHEY, CDR2 SVGAGI, per germline. The CDR3 is 16 amino acids. The V segment lost 3 bases and the J segment 2 bases; nucleotides outside the gene matches: 6. This CDR3 is CASSYSRTGTGNTIYF. CDR3 DNA sequence: TGTGCCAGCAGTTATTCCCGGACAGGGACTGGAAACACCATATATTTT.

The chain links TRBV30 to TRBJ1-4, with 8 positions matching TRBD1. The CDR3 is made up of 15 amino acids. Germline CDR1 GTSNPN, CDR2 SVGIG (reference sequence). With 0 bases clipped from V and 7 bases from J, the junction kept 7 bases outside the gene matches. The CDR3 nucleotides read TGTGCCTGGAGTGTACTACAGGGGGTCGGTGAAAAACTGTTTTTT. This sequence encodes CAWSVLQGVGEKLFF.

This sequence joins TRBV9 and TRBJ1-2, with 9 bases fitting TRBD1. With V trimmed by 4 bases and J by 0 bases, 7 bases remained unmatched. This CDR3 has 16 residues. Per germline, CDR1 SGDLS and CDR2 YYNGEE. The chain's CDR3 is CASSFGTGITNYGYTF. The CDR3 nucleotides are TGTGCCAGCAGCTTCGGGACAGGGATTACTAACTATGGCTACACCTTC.

V and J are TRBV7-6 and TRBJ2-7; 7 positions match TRBD2. The CDR3 is made up of 15 amino acids. The germline V gene encodes CDR1 SGHVS and CDR2 FNYEAQ. J was trimmed by 6 bases and V by 4 bases; bases with no gene match: 12. CDR3 residues: CASSSHWEGSGEQYF. The CDR3, as DNA: TGTGCCAGCAGCTCGCATTGGGAGGGTTCGGGCGAGCAGTACTTC. Full variable domain (outside the CDR3, taken from reference TRBV7-6 and TRBJ2-7): GAGVSQSPRYKVTKRGQDVALRCDPISGHVSLYWYRQALGQGPEFLTYFNYEAQQDKSGLPNDRFSAERPEGSISTLTIQRTEQRDSAMYRCASSSHWEGSGEQYFGPGTRLTVT.

The V call is TRBV30, the J call TRBJ1-2; D not certain. CDR1 and CDR2 (germline): GTSNPN, SVGIG (reference sequence). CDR3 size: 13 residues. The V end was cut by 1 base, the J end by 5 bases, with 11 bases between. In DNA form, the CDR3 reads TGTGCCTGGAGTGCAGGCTCCGTGTATGGCTACACCTTC. It specifies CAWSAGSVYGYTF.

This clone was counted a few times. The chain employs TRBV2 and TRBJ1-6; the D is unclear. Per the germline V gene, CDR1 is SNHLY and CDR2 is FYNNEI. The CDR3 is made up of 13 amino acids. V was cut by 6 bases and J by 8 bases, with 11 bases left in between. The CDR3 coding sequence is TGTGCCAGCAGCCAAGGTCCCTATTCACCCCTCCACTTT. Its translation is CASSQGPYSPLHF.

The chain employs TRBV7-9 and TRBJ2-7; 7 bases are shared with TRBD1. Per the germline V gene, CDR1 is SEHNR and CDR2 is FQNEAQ (reference sequence). The CDR3 contains 13 residues. Losses at the gene ends were 6 bases for V and 1 base for J; bases not matched to a gene: 3. The CDR3 sequence: CASRDRFSYEQYF. CDR3 DNA sequence: TGTGCCAGCAGGGACAGGTTTTCCTACGAGCAGTACTTC.

The chain carries TRBV27 and TRBJ2-7, with D perhaps matching TRBD2 (8 bases). Trimming cost V 4 bases and J 2 bases, with 21 bases left between them. The germline gives CDR1 MNHEY, CDR2 SMNVEV (reference sequence). The CDR3 loop spans 17 amino acids. The CDR3 sequence: CASSSGTDRTSPYEQYF. The CDR3 nucleotides read TGTGCCAGCAGTTCAGGAACGGACAGGACTAGCCCCTACGAGCAGTACTTC.

The CDR3 coding sequence is TGTGCCAGCAACCCCCGGGGGGCCCGAGATACGCAGTATTTT. Its protein product is CASNPRGARDTQYF. The chain employs TRBV7-8 and TRBJ2-3, with D possibly being TRBD2 (7 bases). V was clipped by 7 bases and J by 5 bases, with 16 bases between them. The CDR3 runs 14 residues. Germline V gene data show CDR1 as SGHVS and CDR2 as FQNEAQ.

This chain links TRBV29-1 with TRBJ1-5, with D possibly being TRBD1 (5 bases). CDR3 length: 12 residues. The V and J ends lost 6 bases and 7 bases respectively, with 13 bases between them. From germline, CDR1 is SQVTM and CDR2 ANQGSEA. The CDR3 reads CSVRDGNQPQHF. CDR3 sequence (DNA): TGCAGCGTCCGGGACGGGAACCAGCCCCAGCATTTT.

The chain is built from TRBV4-1 and TRBJ2-3; 7 positions agree with TRBD2. Trimming at V came to 4 bases and at J to 10 bases, leaving 20 bases not matched to a gene. This CDR3 is 17 amino acids long. Germline CDR1 reads MGHRA; CDR2 reads YSYEKL. In DNA form, the CDR3 reads TGCGCCAGCAGCCCCTTAAAGGCTAGCGGAAGCCGGAGGTCGCAGTATTTT. As protein: CASSPLKASGSRRSQYF.

Comments on this clone: Other DNA variants within this sample encode the same CDR3. The chain recombines TRBV18 with TRBJ1-4, with D perhaps TRBD1 (6 bases). The CDR3 spans 15 residues. Per germline, CDR1 KGHSH and CDR2 LQKENI. Trimming removed 3 bases from V and 1 base from J, with 9 bases in between. CDR3 loop: CASSPQGLTNEKLFF. The CDR3 coding sequence is TGTGCCAGCTCACCCCAGGGGTTAACTAATGAAAAACTGTTTTTT.

This clone appeared once. The chain couples TRBV9 to TRBJ2-7; TRBD2 might be the D (6 bases). Trimming stripped 0 bases from V and 5 bases from J, with 12 bases between. The length of the CDR3 is 14 residues. Germline V gene lookup returns CDR1 SGDLS and CDR2 YYNGEE. The CDR3 region has the DNA TGTGCCAGCAGCGTAGCTACGGGGGTCCACGAGCAGTACTTC. Translation: CASSVATGVHEQYF.

This chain joins TRBV30 and TRBJ1-6, with 7 bases identical to TRBD1. Per the germline V gene, CDR1 is GTSNPN and CDR2 is SVGIG (reference sequence). The CDR3 runs 15 residues. The J segment lost 9 bases and the V segment lost 1 base, leaving 9 bases of the junction unmatched. The CDR3 DNA reads as TGTGCCTGGAGTGCCAACAGGGGATTTCGTTCACCCCTCCACTTT. Translating gives CAWSANRGFRSPLHF.

The chain combines TRBV28 with TRBJ1-2, with a weak D call TRBD1 (5 bases). There are 12 residues in the CDR3. CDR1 and CDR2 from the germline V gene are MDHEN and SYDVKM. V dropped 6 bases and J dropped 4 bases, with 9 bases sitting between them. CDR3 residues: CASRGRSYGYTF. CDR3 coding DNA: TGTGCCAGCAGGGGACGGTCCTATGGCTACACCTTC.

The V call is TRBV7-2, the J call TRBJ1-1, with D possibly matching TRBD1 (5 bases). CDR1 and CDR2 from the germline V gene are SGHTA and FQGNSA. This CDR3 comprises 18 residues. V gave up 5 bases and J gave up 5 bases, with 27 bases separating them. The CDR3 DNA is TGTGCCAGCAGCCCTGGAGGGGTTTGGGGCCTGGGGAAAACTGAAGCTTTCTTT. It is translated as CASSPGGVWGLGKTEAFF.

V usage is TRBV7-9 and J usage is TRBJ2-5, with TRBD2 matching 9 bases. This CDR3 is built from 15 residues. The V gene's germline CDR1 is SEHNR and CDR2 FQNEAQ (reference sequence). V lost 1 base, J lost 4 bases, and 4 bases stayed unmatched. CDR3 sequence: CASSLGLAGSETQYF. CDR3 nucleotides: TGTGCCAGCAGCTTAGGCCTAGCGGGGTCAGAGACCCAGTACTTC.

The chain is built from TRBV3-1 (or the pseudogene TRBV3-2) and TRBJ2-2; maybe TRBD1 (6 bases). CDR1 is LGHDT and CDR2 is YNNKEL in the germline V gene (reference sequence). The CDR3 contains 16 residues. V gave up 1 base and J gave up 0 bases, with 9 bases separating them. The CDR3 nucleotides read TGTGCCAGCAGCCAAGTCAGGGGCCCGAACACCGGGGAGCTGTTTTTT. This codes for CASSQVRGPNTGELFF.

This chain links TRBV9 with TRBJ2-2, with a weak D call TRBD1 (6 bases). CDR3 size: 13 residues. The ends were cut back, 4 bases at V and 7 bases at J, with 11 bases in the middle. The V gene's germline CDR1 is SGDLS and CDR2 YYNGEE. CDR3 sequence (DNA): TGTGCCAGCAGCCCTACAGGGAGCGGGGAGCTGTTTTTT. It is translated as CASSPTGSGELFF.

This clone was seen only a few times. The chain carries TRBV6-5 and TRBJ2-3; 9 positions match TRBD1. The junction had 5 bases not matched to a gene; V was cut back by 6 bases and J by 1 base. Germline V lookup: CDR1 MNHEY, CDR2 SVGAGI. The CDR3 covers 15 residues. The CDR3: CASSYRGLGTDTQYF. CDR3 DNA sequence: TGTGCCAGCAGCTACAGGGGGCTTGGCACAGATACGCAGTATTTT.

The chain carries TRBV7-8 and TRBJ1-2; D is unresolved. The CDR3 is 13 amino acids. Germline-derived CDR1 and CDR2 are SGHVS and FQNEAQ. Trimming left V 1 base short and J 2 bases short, with 5 bases between. The CDR3 DNA reads as TGTGCCAGCAGCTTAGGGGCCAACTATGGCTACACCTTC. It codes for CASSLGANYGYTF.

This chain connects TRBV9 to TRBJ1-2, with a tentative D call TRBD1 (5 bases). The V gene's germline CDR1 is SGDLS and CDR2 YYNGEE. The CDR3 length is 13 residues. Trimming left V 6 bases short and J 3 bases short, with 12 bases between. This CDR3 reads CASNPGYHYGYTF. CDR3 DNA sequence: TGTGCCAGCAATCCAGGGTATCACTATGGCTACACCTTC.